Each of the 16 T cell receptor beta chains below was sequenced from the same sample in a study of cytomegalovirus exposure and HLA in healthy donors. Primers included in the PCR were 60 Vbeta and 13 Jbeta primers. The method was immunoSEQ multiplex PCR; TCRdb's version includes in-frame clones alone and lacks a portion of them. The table lists 120,000 or so clones, 78% of them singletons. Specimen: PBMCs. All receptors come from a middle-aged woman in good health and CMV-seronegative.

The chain has TRBV10-1 and TRBJ2-5, with D maybe TRBD1 (6 bases). The germline gives CDR1 WNHNN, CDR2 SYGVQD (reference sequence). This CDR3 comprises 15 residues. Trimming removed 5 bases at V and 1 base at J, with 14 bases between. The CDR3, as DNA: TGCGCCAGCAGTCCGGACAGATACACCCAAGAGACCCAGTACTTC. Protein sequence: CASSPDRYTQETQYF.

This clone was counted a few times. The V gene is TRBV6-4, the J gene TRBJ2-1, with D uncertain. The V end lost 0 bases, the J end lost 8 bases, and 8 bases lay between the germline ends. CDR3 size: 13 residues. CDR1 MRHNA and CDR2 SNTAGT come from the germline V gene. The CDR3 protein is CASSDSDFHEQFF. The DNA of the CDR3 is TGTGCCAGCAGTGACTCCGACTTCCATGAGCAGTTCTTC.

The J gene is TRBJ2-1, the V gene TRBV29-1; 7 bases are a match to TRBD2. The CDR3 runs 15 residues. V shed 3 bases and J 3 bases; nucleotides not matched to a gene: 8. Germline V gene data show CDR1 as SQVTM and CDR2 as ANQGSEA. Here the CDR3 reads CSVESAGPIYNEQFF. The CDR3 DNA sequence: TGCAGCGTTGAGTCAGCGGGACCCATCTACAATGAGCAGTTCTTC.

This sequence joins TRBV11-3 and TRBJ1-1; D is uncertain. The V and J ends lost 1 base and 6 bases respectively, with 9 bases between them. The CDR3 spans 13 residues. Germline assignment: CDR1 SGHNT and CDR2 YENEEA. The CDR3 loop reads CASSLVNGAEAFF. CDR3 bases: TGTGCCAGCAGCTTAGTGAACGGGGCTGAAGCTTTCTTT.

This clone was seen a single time. The chain is built from TRBV9 and TRBJ1-1; TRBD1 agrees at 9 bases. The CDR3 runs 15 residues. CDR1 is SGDLS and CDR2 is YYNGEE in the germline V gene. The J segment lost 4 bases and the V segment lost 0 bases, leaving 4 bases of the junction unmatched. As DNA, the CDR3 is TGTGCCAGCAGCGTAGAGGGACAGGGAATCACTGAAGCTTTCTTT. It codes for CASSVEGQGITEAFF.

The V call is TRBV2, the J call TRBJ2-3, with 9 bases that match TRBD2. The V gene end was trimmed by 6 bases and the J gene end by 0 bases; junction bases not matched to a gene: 10. The CDR3 runs to 17 residues. Germline loops: CDR1 SNHLY, CDR2 FYNNEI. The CDR3 protein is CASSVPSGRSSTDTQYF. The CDR3 DNA follows: TGTGCCAGCAGCGTCCCAAGCGGGAGGTCTAGCACAGATACGCAGTATTTT.

The genes are TRBV18 and TRBJ2-7; tentatively, D is TRBD1 (6 bases). Germline values: CDR1 KGHSH, CDR2 LQKENI. V lost 2 bases and J lost 6, with 17 bases in between. This CDR3 contains 15 residues. The CDR3 reads CASSPAGDRQSEQYF. CDR3 sequence (DNA): TGTGCCAGCTCACCAGCCGGCGACAGGCAAAGCGAGCAGTACTTC.

This chain joins TRBV2 and TRBJ1-4; D not resolved. Germline CDR1 and CDR2: SNHLY and FYNNEI. V lost 7 bases to trimming and J lost 5 bases, with 14 bases between them. The length of the CDR3 is 14 residues. The CDR3 nucleotides read TGTGCCAGCACGAAAGGGCCGGGGAATGAAAAACTGTTTTTT. It yields the protein CASTKGPGNEKLFF.

Only a few counts were recorded for this clone. The junction differs from germline at one of its ends, possibly a read error. The chain employs TRBV7-9 and TRBJ1-2; 7 nucleotides agree with TRBD1. Germline V lookup: CDR1 SEHNR, CDR2 FQNEAQ (reference sequence). CDR3 length: 12 amino acids. The CDR3 coding sequence is TGTTCCAGCAGCTTAGGAGGGGGCGGCTACACCTTC. Its protein is CSSSLGGGGYTF.

The rearrangement joins TRBV6-1 to TRBJ2-2; 7 nucleotides line up with TRBD1. The CDR3 runs to 15 residues. V trimming: 5 bases; J trimming: 4 bases; junction bases outside the gene matches: 7. The germline V gene has CDR1 MNHNS and CDR2 SASEGT. This chain's CDR3 is CASSRDRAGTGELFF. DNA for the CDR3: TGTGCCAGCAGTAGAGACAGGGCGGGCACCGGGGAGCTGTTTTTT.

This clone was recorded once. The chain couples TRBV6-1 to TRBJ2-5; 9 bases are a match to TRBD2. With the DNA end fitting TRBJ2-7 better, the J assignment may be wrong. The length of the CDR3 is 13 residues. Looked up from germline, CDR1 is MNHNS and CDR2 is SASEGT. The CDR3 coding sequence is TGTGCCGTCCGGACTAGCGAGACCTACGAGCAGTACTTC. This sequence encodes CAVRTSETYEQYF.

This clone has just a few counts. The chain employs TRBV7-2 and TRBJ2-1; 11 bases are shared with TRBD2. The CDR3 is made up of 17 amino acids. The trim removed 5 bases at V and 4 bases at J, leaving 10 bases unmatched. CDR1 is SGHTA and CDR2 is FQGNSA in the germline V gene. Written as DNA, the CDR3 is TGTGCCAGCAGCCCGATGACCGGGACTAGCGGATACAATGAGCAGTTCTTC. Protein: CASSPMTGTSGYNEQFF.

This clone was counted once. The V call is TRBV15, the J call TRBJ2-7; a weak D match, TRBD1 (6 bases). Germline V gene lookup returns CDR1 LNHNV and CDR2 YYDKDF (reference sequence). The CDR3 covers 14 residues. V lost 5 bases and J 2 bases, leaving 13 bases between the germline ends. CDR3 region: CATSPGQTTYEQYF. DNA of the CDR3: TGTGCCACCAGCCCCGGACAGACAACCTACGAGCAGTACTTC.

This clone was observed a handful of times. The rearrangement joins TRBV7-2 to TRBJ2-7; no reliable D call. Germline values: CDR1 SGHTA, CDR2 FQGNSA. This CDR3 comprises 12 residues. V was cut by 2 bases and J by 5 bases, with 7 bases left in between. CDR3 residues: CASSLKSDEQYF. CDR3 coding DNA: TGTGCCAGCAGCTTAAAGTCGGACGAGCAGTACTTC.

This clone came up a few times. The chain combines TRBV9 with TRBJ1-5; D is possibly TRBD1 (6 bases). Germline-derived CDR1 and CDR2 are SGDLS and YYNGEE. Trimming removed 3 bases at V and 0 bases at J, with 13 bases between. The CDR3 consists of 16 residues. The CDR3 coding sequence is TGTGCCAGCAGCGCAGCCGACAGGCTTAGCAATCAGCCCCAGCATTTT. Translation gives CASSAADRLSNQPQHF.

This clone has a single count. The chain has TRBV11-2 and TRBJ2-7, with 10 positions matching TRBD1. This CDR3 spans 16 amino acids. CDR1 is SGHAT, CDR2 FQNNGV, per germline. The J segment lost 2 bases and the V segment lost 0 bases, leaving 4 bases of the junction unmatched. CDR3: CASSLEGGTGAYEQYF. In DNA, the CDR3 is TGTGCCAGCAGCTTAGAAGGCGGGACAGGGGCCTACGAGCAGTACTTC. Together with reference TRBV11-2 and TRBJ2-7, the CDR3 gives the full variable domain: EAGVAQSPRYKIIEKRQSVAFWCNPISGHATLYWYQQILGQGPKLLIQFQNNGVVDDSQLPKDRFSAERLKGVDSTLKIQPAKLEDSAVYLCASSLEGGTGAYEQYFGPGTRLTVT.